The present T cell receptor (beta chain) was sequenced within a study of blood T cell repertoires in COVID-19. For the study at large: Acute and convalescent COVID-19 specimens originated in the United States, Italy and Spain. From T cells, B-cell-depleted T cells, or PBMCs came the material, which was cDNA or gDNA.

Participants came from around 25 US areas, aged about 18 to 95 years. Which cohort a participant joined came from the clinical history participants gave. The assay was immunoSEQ multiplex PCR, and TCRdb's table has in-frame clones only and misses some. The sample lists 200,000 to 250,000 clones, around 88% seen once, with roughly 14% in the top ten. Germline values: CDR1 SNHLY, CDR2 FYNNEI. The CDR3 length is 16 residues. V dropped 5 bases and J dropped 1 base, with 15 bases sitting between them. The sequenced sample was PBMCs or T cells enriched from blood (not recorded which). The rearrangement links TRBV2 to TRBJ1-5; D unresolved. The TCR was taken from a woman aged 45-60 years with acute COVID-19. The CDR3 nucleotides read TGTGCCAGCAGTCCCCACCCGACGGGAAGCAATCAGCCCCAGCATTTT. It codes for CASSPHPTGSNQPQHF.